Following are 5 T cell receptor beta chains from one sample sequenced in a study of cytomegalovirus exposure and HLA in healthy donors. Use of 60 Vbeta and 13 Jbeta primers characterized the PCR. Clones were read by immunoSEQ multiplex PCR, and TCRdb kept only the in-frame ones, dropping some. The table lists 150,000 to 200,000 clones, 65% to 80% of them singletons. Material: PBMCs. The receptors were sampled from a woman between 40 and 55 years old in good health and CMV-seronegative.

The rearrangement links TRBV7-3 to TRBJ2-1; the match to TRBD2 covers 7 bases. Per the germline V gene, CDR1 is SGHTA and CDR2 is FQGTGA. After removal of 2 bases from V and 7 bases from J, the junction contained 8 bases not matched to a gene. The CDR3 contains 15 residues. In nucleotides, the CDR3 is TGTGCCAGCAGCTTAGGAGCGGGAAGGGGAAATGAGCAGTTCTTC. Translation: CASSLGAGRGNEQFF. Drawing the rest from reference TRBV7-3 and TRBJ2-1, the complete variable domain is GAGVSQTPSNKVTEKGKYVELRCDPISGHTALYWYRQSLGQGPEFLIYFQGTGAADDSGLPNDRFFAVRPEGSVSTLKIQRTERGDSAVYLCASSLGAGRGNEQFFGPGTRLTVL.

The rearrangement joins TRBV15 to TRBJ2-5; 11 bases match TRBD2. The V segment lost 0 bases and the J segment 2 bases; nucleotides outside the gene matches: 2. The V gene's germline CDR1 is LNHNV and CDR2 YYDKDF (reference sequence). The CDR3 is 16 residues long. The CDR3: CATSRERLAGQETQYF. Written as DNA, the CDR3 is TGTGCCACCAGCAGAGAACGACTAGCGGGACAAGAGACCCAGTACTTC. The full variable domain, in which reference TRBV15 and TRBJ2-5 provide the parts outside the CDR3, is DAMVIQNPRYQVTQFGKPVTLSCSQTLNHNVMYWYQQKSSQAPKLLFHYYDKDFNNEADTPDNFQSRRPNTSFCFLDIRSPGLGDTAMYLCATSRERLAGQETQYFGPGTRLLVL.

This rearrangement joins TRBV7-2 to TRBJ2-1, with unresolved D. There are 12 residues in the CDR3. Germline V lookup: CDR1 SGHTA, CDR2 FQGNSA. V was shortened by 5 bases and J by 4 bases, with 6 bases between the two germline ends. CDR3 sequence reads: CASSPLYNEQFF. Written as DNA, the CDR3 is TGTGCCAGCAGCCCATTGTACAATGAGCAGTTCTTC.

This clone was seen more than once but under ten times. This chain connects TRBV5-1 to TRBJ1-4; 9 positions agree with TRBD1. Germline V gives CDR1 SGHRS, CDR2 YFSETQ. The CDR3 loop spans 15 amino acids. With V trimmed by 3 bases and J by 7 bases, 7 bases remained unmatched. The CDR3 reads CASSYTGGEGEKLFF. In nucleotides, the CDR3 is TGCGCCAGCAGCTATACAGGGGGCGAGGGTGAAAAACTGTTTTTT.

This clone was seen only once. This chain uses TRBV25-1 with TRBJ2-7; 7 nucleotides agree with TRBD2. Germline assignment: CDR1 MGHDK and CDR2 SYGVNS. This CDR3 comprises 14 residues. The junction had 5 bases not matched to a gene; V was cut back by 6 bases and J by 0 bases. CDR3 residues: CASRGGLSSYEQYF. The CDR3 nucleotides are TGTGCCAGCAGGGGGGGACTAAGCTCCTACGAGCAGTACTTC.